This TCR beta chain was obtained from a study of cytomegalovirus exposure and HLA in healthy donors. This clone has only a few counts. The antigen is undetermined. Study results and caveats: Sequencing likely produced, as an artifact, a cluster of highly shared sequence variants.

The length of the CDR3 is 14 residues. The germline gives CDR1 MNHNS, CDR2 SASEGT. Trimming left V 7 bases short and J 1 base short, with 13 bases between. PCR was performed using 60 Vbeta and 13 Jbeta primers. Profiling relied on immunoSEQ multiplex PCR, and the TCRdb table lists in-frame clones only, not all of them. The top ten hold approximately 14% of the sample, which has 65,000 to 100,000 clones, roughly 83% seen once. The sequenced sample was PBMCs. The chain carries TRBV6-1 and TRBJ1-1; D is perhaps TRBD1 (6 bases). The receptor's source is a woman between 40 and 50 years old in good health and CMV-seropositive. For the CDR3, the DNA is TGTGCCAGCAAAGGAGGACAGTGGAACACTGAAGCTTTCTTT. Encoded protein: CASKGGQWNTEAFF.